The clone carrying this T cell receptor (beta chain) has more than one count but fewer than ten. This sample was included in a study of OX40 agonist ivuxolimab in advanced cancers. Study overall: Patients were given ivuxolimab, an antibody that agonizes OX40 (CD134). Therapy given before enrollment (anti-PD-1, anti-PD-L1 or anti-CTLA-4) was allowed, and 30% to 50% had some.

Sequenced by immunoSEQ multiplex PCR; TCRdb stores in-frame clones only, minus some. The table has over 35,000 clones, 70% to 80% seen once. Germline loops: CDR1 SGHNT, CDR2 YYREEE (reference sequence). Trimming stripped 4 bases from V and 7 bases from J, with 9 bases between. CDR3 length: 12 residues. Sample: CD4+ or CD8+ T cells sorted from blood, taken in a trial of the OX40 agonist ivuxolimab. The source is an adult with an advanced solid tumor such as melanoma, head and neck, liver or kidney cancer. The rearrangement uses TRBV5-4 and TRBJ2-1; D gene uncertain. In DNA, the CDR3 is TGTGCCAGCAGCATCCTGGGAAATGAGCAGTTCTTC. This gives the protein CASSILGNEQFF.